This entry lists 8 T cell receptor beta chains sequenced from one sample in a study of identical twins listed by TCRdb under 2016. Libraries were built with 5' RACE. Sequenced using an Illumina HiSeq 2000. In TCRdb, the public reads were trimmed at Q25 with fastp and aligned with MiXCR, with productive beta chains retained. Rows with a matching CDR3 protein are joined into one entry that keeps the most common DNA and genes. The table for this sample lists 690,000 or so distinct CDR3 sequences; around 6.1% of them were counted only once. The ten biggest clones cover around 2% of the sample. Material: naive T cells sorted from blood. In light of the paper, this sample's cell subset or site label describes: cells isolated with a human naive T-cell isolation kit. The receptors derive from a man aged 18 to 35 in good health.

This clonotype was observed many times. V gene TRBV30 combines with J gene TRBJ2-5; TRBD1 agrees at 7 bases. The CDR3 is 16 residues long. With 2 bases clipped from V and 4 bases from J, the junction kept 13 bases outside the gene matches. CDR1 and CDR2 from the germline V gene are GTSNPN and SVGIG (reference sequence). The CDR3 DNA is TGTGCCTGGAGTCTTCTTAGGACAGGTTCGGGAGAGACCCAGTACTTC. Translation gives CAWSLLRTGSGETQYF.

A few counts support this clonotype. The chain carries TRBV20-1 and TRBJ2-3; D might be TRBD2 (5 bases). Between the trimmed V and J ends, which lost 5 bases and 6 bases, there was a span of 15 bases. CDR1 is DFQATT, CDR2 SNEGSKA, per germline (reference sequence). CDR3 size: 13 residues. In DNA form, the CDR3 reads TGCAGTGCTTGGAGAGCGGCGTCTGATACGCAGTATTTT. This encodes CSAWRAASDTQYF.

Concerning this clonotype: This may come from a read error, since a much larger clone is one base off. The chain carries TRBV29-1 and TRBJ2-1; 7 bases match TRBD1. The DNA end is a closer match to TRBJ2-7, so the J assignment may be wrong. The CDR3 spans 13 residues. From germline, CDR1 is SQVTM and CDR2 ANQGSEA. This CDR3 reads CSVERQGYNEQYF. The CDR3 DNA reads TGCAGCGTTGAACGACAGGGATACAATGAGCAGTACTTC.

The chain combines TRBV5-1 with TRBJ1-6, with unresolved D. Germline CDR1 and CDR2: SGHRS and YFSETQ. V was clipped by 4 bases and J by 0 bases, with 17 bases between them. The CDR3 totals 18 residues. CDR3 residues: CASSPFPRRSSYNSPLHF. The DNA of the CDR3 is TGCGCCAGCAGCCCCTTCCCCCGACGGAGCTCCTATAATTCACCCCTCCACTTT.

Only a few counts were recorded for this clonotype. The V and J genes are TRBV7-2 and TRBJ1-4; D not certain. V was cut by 1 base and J by 0 bases, with 9 bases left in between. Germline V gives CDR1 SGHTA, CDR2 FQGNSA. This CDR3 contains 16 residues. CDR3: CASSLVGGATNEKLFF. CDR3 coding DNA: TGTGCCAGCAGCTTAGTGGGCGGTGCAACTAATGAAAAACTGTTTTTT.

This clonotype was observed many times. The V and J genes are TRBV20-1 and TRBJ1-5, with TRBD1 matching over 10 bases. Germline trimming cut 7 bases from V and 7 bases from J; bases unmatched to any gene: 4. Germline CDR1 and CDR2: DFQATT and SNEGSKA (reference sequence). The CDR3 totals 12 residues. CDR3 sequence: CSVGTGAQPQHF. CDR3 nucleotides: TGCAGTGTTGGGACAGGGGCGCAGCCCCAGCATTTT.

This clonotype appeared many times. The genes are TRBV12-3 or TRBV12-4 and TRBJ1-2; a weak D match, TRBD1 (5 bases). The CDR3 covers 14 residues. V lost 0 bases to trimming and J lost 5 bases, with 10 bases between them. CDR3 in amino acids: CASSLAGGRYGYTF. Written as DNA, the CDR3 is TGTGCCAGCAGTTTAGCCGGGGGTAGATATGGCTACACCTTC.

The CDR3 here is CAWRMRDRGYEQFF. Written as DNA, the CDR3 is TGTGCCTGGAGAATGCGGGACAGGGGATATGAGCAGTTCTTC. The rearrangement links TRBV30 to TRBJ2-1; 10 bases align to TRBD1. J gave up 8 bases and V 3 bases, and 7 bases lay outside the gene matches. The CDR3 has 14 amino acids. Germline V CDR1 and CDR2: GTSNPN, SVGIG (reference sequence). Filled out from reference TRBV30 and TRBJ2-1, the complete variable domain reads SQTIHQWPATLVQPVGSPLSLECTVEGTSNPNLYWYRQAAGRGLQLLFYSVGIGQISSEVPQNLSASRPQDRQFILSSKKLLLSDSGFYLCAWRMRDRGYEQFFGPGTRLTVL.